A selection of T cell receptor beta chains follows, all from one sample in a study of T cell changes during pregnancy in multiple sclerosis. Produced via immunoSEQ multiplex PCR; TCRdb's table is partial and in-frame only. The table shows more than 95,000 clones, with 85% to 95% occurring only once. The sequencing here drew on peripheral blood, taken after pregnancy. These receptors came from a female donor with multiple sclerosis, enrolled in a pregnancy study. The CDR3 runs from the conserved cysteine through the conserved F or W. D genes are given only for firm matches. Clone size is given for some rows only: seen once, a few or many times, or a class if the clone is expanded.

j_call | clone_size | v_call | d_call | cdr3_nt | cdr3_aa
TRBJ2-5 | . | TRBV5-1 | TRBD2 | TGCGCCAGCAGCCAGCTGACTAGCGGGAGGGAGACCCAGTACTTC | CASSQLTSGRETQYF
TRBJ1-4 | . | TRBV9 | . | TGTGCCAGCAGCGTAGATGGAGGGGTTGATGAAAAACTGTTTTTT | CASSVDGGVDEKLFF
TRBJ2-2 | . | TRBV4-1 | . | TGCGCCAGCAGCCAAGGGGACTTTGCGAACACCGGGGAGCTGTTTTTT | CASSQGDFANTGELFF
TRBJ1-1 | . | TRBV6-5 | TRBD1 | TGTGCCACCCGGACAGGAGCAATGAACACTGAAGCTTTCTTT | CATRTGAMNTEAFF
TRBJ1-2 | . | TRBV13 | . | TGTGCCAGCAGCCCCAGGACTGCCTATGGCTACACCTTC | CASSPRTAYGYTF
TRBJ2-2 | once | TRBV25-1 | . | TGTGCCAGCAGTGACCTAGCGAGGCCGAACACCGGGGAGCTGTTTTTT | CASSDLARPNTGELFF
TRBJ1-2 | . | TRBV7-9 | . | TGTGCCAGCAGCTTAGAGGTCCCCCCTCGGGGAGAAGATGGCTACACCTTC | CASSLEVPPRGEDGYTF
TRBJ2-1 | . | TRBV27 | . | TGTGCCAGCAGTTTTACTGGGGCTAGTGGGAATGAGCAGTTCTTC | CASSFTGASGNEQFF
TRBJ1-1 | . | TRBV6-1 | TRBD1 | TGTGCCAGCAGTGCGGGACAGCATATCACTGAAGCTTTCTTT | CASSAGQHITEAFF
TRBJ1-1 | . | TRBV5-1 | . | TGCGCCAGCAGCTTAGGGACGGGGGAGGGCACTGAAGCTTTCTTT | CASSLGTGEGTEAFF
TRBJ1-2 | . | TRBV7-9 | . | TGTGCCAGCAGCTTTGGCGACAGGCCCTATGGCTACACCTTC | CASSFGDRPYGYTF
TRBJ2-1 | few | TRBV13 | TRBD2 | TGTGCCAGCAGCCGGGAGCGGGAGAGGTACAATGAGCAGTTCTTC | CASSRERERYNEQFF
TRBJ1-2 | . | TRBV28 | . | TGTGCCAGCAGCCCCGGGAACGACTATGGCTACACCTTC | CASSPGNDYGYTF
TRBJ1-1 | . | TRBV19 | TRBD1 | TGTGCCAGTAGTGACGGACAGGGTGTCACTGAAGCTTTCTTT | CASSDGQGVTEAFF
TRBJ1-3 | . | TRBV9 | . | TGTGCCAGCAGCGTTTCCGGGATTAGCTCTGGAAACACCATATATTTT | CASSVSGISSGNTIYF
TRBJ2-7 | . | TRBV29-1 | TRBD2 | TGCAGCGTTGGGGGGGGCTACGAGCAGTACTTC | CSVGGGYEQYF
TRBJ2-1 | . | TRBV14 | TRBD2 | TGTGCCAGCAGCCAAGCACTAGCGGGGAATGAGCAGTTCTTC | CASSQALAGNEQFF
TRBJ2-7 | . | TRBV15 | . | TGTGCCACCAGCAAGATCTCCAGGGGCTCCTACGAGCAGTACTTC | CATSKISRGSYEQYF